The T cell receptor beta chain under discussion was sequenced for a study of blood T cell repertoires in COVID-19. Study-wide context: From T cells, B-cell-depleted T cells, or PBMCs came the material, which was cDNA or gDNA.

The V and J ends lost 6 bases and 5 bases, in that order; junction bases with no gene match: 11. The CDR3 is 15 residues long. CDR1 and CDR2 from the germline V gene are MNHEY and SVGAGI. In the authors' methods: Counts of nucleated cells, estimated from reference gene primer amplification, were obtained. Using immunoSEQ multiplex PCR, the repertoire was profiled, and TCRdb retains in-frame clones only, with some absent. V and J calls and clone size are those listed in that table; D and trimming were worked out from the DNA. Seen here are about 250,000 clones, around 90% observed once, and the top ten hold 3%.

The TCR comes from a young man with active or convalescent COVID-19. Input material: peripheral blood. The V and J genes are TRBV6-5 and TRBJ2-7; 9 bases agree with TRBD1. CDR3 nucleotides: TGTGCCAGCAGAGACAGGGGGGTTGGGCGGCACGAGCAGTACTTC. It codes for CASRDRGVGRHEQYF.